This T cell receptor beta chain emerged from a study of T cell responses to AZD1222 COVID-19 vaccine. Study results and limitations: Clonal diversity was possibly underestimated, and white British individuals and females predominated among donors.

Clones were read by immunoSEQ multiplex PCR, and TCRdb kept only the in-frame ones, dropping some. The data contain 130,000 to 150,000 clones, under 95% of them singletons. Remarks on this clone: Its antigen remains unknown.

Germline lookup yields CDR1 SQVTM and CDR2 ANQGSEA. The CDR3 has 12 amino acids. V lost 5 bases and J lost 4, with 12 bases in between. The sample in question was peripheral blood, obtained on day 0 of AZD1222 vaccination. The receptor was isolated from an adult in good health. The rearrangement uses TRBV29-1 and TRBJ2-7; a weak D match, TRBD1 (6 bases). The CDR3 loop is CSVRTVGYEQYF. CDR3 nucleotide sequence: TGCAGCGTTCGGACAGTCGGTTACGAGCAGTACTTC.